Listed here are 13 T cell receptor beta chains from one sample, sequenced in a study of beta chain features in type 1 diabetes. The study reverse transcribed the entire isolated RNA, so it sequenced expressed TCRB transcripts. Sequencing was performed with immunoSEQ multiplex PCR; in TCRdb, only in-frame clones are kept and a portion is missing. The sample comprises about 350,000 clones, around a fifth of which are singletons, and around 0.045% rests with the top ten. Specimen: naive CD4+ T cells from blood. These TCRs come from a young woman in good health.

This clone was seen more than once but under ten times. The chain carries TRBV5-1 and TRBJ2-7, with D possibly being TRBD1 (5 bases). The CDR3 length is 12 residues. Trimming pared 7 bases from V and 0 bases from J, leaving 8 bases between. Per germline, CDR1 SGHRS and CDR2 YFSETQ. This CDR3 is CASGDSSYEQYF. The CDR3 DNA is TGCGCCAGCGGCGACAGCTCCTACGAGCAGTACTTC.

This chain links TRBV18 with TRBJ1-1, with D possibly TRBD1 on 6 matching bases. With 3 bases removed from V and 0 bases from J, the gap between germline ends came to 11 bases. From germline, CDR1 is KGHSH and CDR2 LQKENI. CDR3 size: 15 residues. The CDR3 DNA reads as TGTGCCAGCTCACCGGGTACAGGGTTGAACACTGAAGCTTTCTTT. It translates to CASSPGTGLNTEAFF.

The genes are TRBV27 and TRBJ1-2; perhaps TRBD1 as D (5 bases). Germline CDR1 is MNHEY and CDR2 is SMNVEV (reference sequence). The V end lost 6 bases, the J end lost 4 bases, and 12 bases lay between the germline ends. This CDR3 spans 13 amino acids. CDR3 sequence reads: CASRETASYGYTF. Written as DNA, the CDR3 is TGTGCCAGCAGAGAGACAGCCAGCTATGGCTACACCTTC.

This clone was found a few times. J is TRBJ1-2 and V is TRBV4-1, with a possible D match to TRBD1 (5 bases). Trimming pared 0 bases from V and 2 bases from J, leaving 10 bases between. This CDR3 is 15 amino acids long. Per the germline V gene, CDR1 is MGHRA and CDR2 is YSYEKL. The CDR3 DNA follows: TGCGCCAGCAGCCAAGAAGCGACAGCAAACTATGGCTACACCTTC. Its translation is CASSQEATANYGYTF.

CDR3 bases: TGTGCCTGGAATCCTAGCACAGATACGCAGTATTTT. This gives the protein CAWNPSTDTQYF. The gene calls are TRBV30 and TRBJ2-3; D ambiguous. CDR1 is GTSNPN, CDR2 SVGIG, per germline (reference sequence). The CDR3 has 12 residues. Trimming removed 4 bases at V and 0 bases at J, with 5 bases between. Based on the CDR3 plus reference TRBV30 and TRBJ2-3, the full variable domain is SQTIHQWPATLVQPVGSPLSLECTVEGTSNPNLYWYRQAAGRGLQLLFYSVGIGQISSEVPQNLSASRPQDRQFILSSKKLLLSDSGFYLCAWNPSTDTQYFGPGTRLTVL.

This clone has a handful of counts. The chain has TRBV18 and TRBJ1-4; D possibly corresponds to TRBD1 (5 bases). The CDR3 length is 15 residues. Trimming removed 2 bases at V and 4 bases at J, with 11 bases between. Looked up from germline, CDR1 is KGHSH and CDR2 is LQKENI. The CDR3 spells CASSPGAGGNEKLFF. CDR3 sequence (DNA): TGTGCCAGCTCACCAGGCGCGGGGGGTAATGAAAAACTGTTTTTT.

CDR3 DNA sequence: TGTGCCTGGAGCCAGGGACTAGCGGGAGTTGACGAGCAGTACTTC. Translated: CAWSQGLAGVDEQYF. The chain recombines TRBV30 with TRBJ2-7, with TRBD2 identical over 14 bases. V lost 3 bases, J lost 5 bases, and 6 bases stayed unmatched. The CDR3 loop spans 15 amino acids. Looked up from germline, CDR1 is GTSNPN and CDR2 is SVGIG (reference sequence).

This clone was counted between two and nine times. The chain uses TRBV9 and TRBJ2-7; tentatively, D is TRBD2 (5 bases). CDR3 length: 15 residues. Trimming left V 0 bases short and J 3 bases short, with 13 bases between. Germline values: CDR1 SGDLS, CDR2 YYNGEE. CDR3 bases: TGTGCCAGCAGCGTAGGAGGAGCGGATTTCTACGAGCAGTACTTC. It codes for CASSVGGADFYEQYF.

This clone appeared a few times. The genes are TRBV23-1 and TRBJ1-1; D remains unclear. TRBV23-1 is recorded as an ORF, its role being uncertain. This CDR3 spans 18 amino acids. V lost 4 bases and J lost 0, with 21 bases in between. CDR3 residues: CASSLPHGRQHMNTEAFF. The CDR3 DNA reads as TGCGCCAGCAGTCTCCCTCATGGGAGACAACACATGAACACTGAAGCTTTCTTT.

This clone was observed a handful of times. The J gene is TRBJ2-1, the V gene TRBV5-4, with 9 bases aligning to TRBD1. The CDR3 loop spans 15 amino acids. V trimming: 3 bases; J trimming: 4 bases; junction bases outside the gene matches: 5. The germline CDR1 and CDR2 sequences are SGHNT and YYREEE (reference sequence). The CDR3 DNA reads as TGTGCCAGCAGCTCTCCGACAGGGGGGTACAATGAGCAGTTCTTC. It codes for CASSSPTGGYNEQFF.

The rearrangement uses TRBV30 and TRBJ2-5, with a possible D match to TRBD1 (6 bases). The CDR3 loop spans 14 amino acids. Germline V lookup: CDR1 GTSNPN, CDR2 SVGIG (reference sequence). V lost 5 bases and J 1 base, leaving 14 bases between the germline ends. In DNA, the CDR3 is TGTGCCTGGGCTCGCAGGGACACCCAAGAGACCCAGTACTTC. Translated: CAWARRDTQETQYF.

This clone was picked up a small number of times. This chain joins TRBV7-2 and TRBJ2-3, with 9 positions matching TRBD2. The CDR3 is made up of 16 amino acids. CDR1 and CDR2 (germline): SGHTA, FQGNSA. After removal of 2 bases from V and 2 bases from J, the junction contained 5 bases not matched to a gene. The CDR3 loop is CASSLRAGGSTDTQYF. The CDR3 DNA sequence: TGTGCCAGCAGCTTAAGAGCGGGGGGCTCCACAGATACGCAGTATTTT. The whole variable domain, remainder taken from reference TRBV7-2 and TRBJ2-3, is GAGVSQSPSNKVTEKGKDVELRCDPISGHTALYWYRQSLGQGLEFLIYFQGNSAPDKSGLPSDRFSAERTGGSVSTLTIQRTQQEDSAVYLCASSLRAGGSTDTQYFGPGTRLTVL.

This sequence joins TRBV5-1 and TRBJ1-2, with D possibly being TRBD1 (5 bases). The germline gives CDR1 SGHRS, CDR2 YFSETQ. CDR3 length: 14 amino acids. Trimming cost V 3 bases and J 0 bases, with 9 bases left between them. CDR3 DNA sequence: TGCGCCAGCAGCTCGGACACCTCTAACTATGGCTACACCTTC. Its protein is CASSSDTSNYGYTF.